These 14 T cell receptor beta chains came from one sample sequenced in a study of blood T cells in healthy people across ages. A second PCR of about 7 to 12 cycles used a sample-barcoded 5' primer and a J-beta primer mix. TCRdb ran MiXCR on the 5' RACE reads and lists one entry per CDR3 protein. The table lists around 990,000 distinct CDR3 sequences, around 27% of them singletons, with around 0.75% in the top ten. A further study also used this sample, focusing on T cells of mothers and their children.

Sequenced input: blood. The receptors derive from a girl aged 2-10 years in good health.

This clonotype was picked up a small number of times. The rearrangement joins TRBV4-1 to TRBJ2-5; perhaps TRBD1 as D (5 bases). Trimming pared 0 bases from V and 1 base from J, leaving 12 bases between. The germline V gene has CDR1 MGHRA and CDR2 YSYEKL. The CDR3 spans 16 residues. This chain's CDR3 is CASSQDLGQGQETQYF. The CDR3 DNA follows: TGCGCCAGCAGCCAAGATCTTGGGCAGGGCCAAGAGACCCAGTACTTC.

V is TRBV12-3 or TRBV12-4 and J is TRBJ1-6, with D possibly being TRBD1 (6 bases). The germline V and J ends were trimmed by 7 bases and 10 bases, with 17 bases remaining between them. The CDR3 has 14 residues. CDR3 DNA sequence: TGTGCCAGCATTCGAGGGCAGGGGAGCTCACCCCTCCACTTT. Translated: CASIRGQGSSPLHF.

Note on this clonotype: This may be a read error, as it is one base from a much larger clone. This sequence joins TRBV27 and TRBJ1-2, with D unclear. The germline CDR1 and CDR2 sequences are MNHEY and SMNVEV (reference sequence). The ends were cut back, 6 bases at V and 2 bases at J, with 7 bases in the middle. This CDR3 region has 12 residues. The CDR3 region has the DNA TGTGCCAGCAGGGACTGGAACTATGGCTACACCTTC. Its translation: CASRDWNYGYTF.

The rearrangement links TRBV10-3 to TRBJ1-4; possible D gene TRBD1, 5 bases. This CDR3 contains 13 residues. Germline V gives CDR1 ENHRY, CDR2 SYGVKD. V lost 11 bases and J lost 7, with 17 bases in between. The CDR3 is CAATGGFGEKLFF. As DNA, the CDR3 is TGTGCCGCAACTGGGGGATTCGGTGAAAAACTGTTTTTT.

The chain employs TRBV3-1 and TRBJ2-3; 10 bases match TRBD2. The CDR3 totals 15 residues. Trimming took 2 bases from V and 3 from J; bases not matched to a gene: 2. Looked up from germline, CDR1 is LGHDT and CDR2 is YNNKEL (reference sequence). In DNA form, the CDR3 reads TGTGCCAGCAGCCAACTAGCGGGAGCGACAGATACGCAGTATTTT. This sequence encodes CASSQLAGATDTQYF.

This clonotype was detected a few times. The CDR3 protein is CASSLLGANTYEQYF. In nucleotides, the CDR3 is TGCGCCAGCAGCCTTCTCGGGGCGAACACCTACGAGCAGTACTTC. The V and J genes are TRBV4-1 and TRBJ2-7; D assignment may be TRBD1 or TRBD2 (5 bases each). This CDR3 has 15 amino acids. Germline values: CDR1 MGHRA, CDR2 YSYEKL. Trimming shortened V by 4 bases and J by 2 bases, and 15 bases separated the two germline ends.

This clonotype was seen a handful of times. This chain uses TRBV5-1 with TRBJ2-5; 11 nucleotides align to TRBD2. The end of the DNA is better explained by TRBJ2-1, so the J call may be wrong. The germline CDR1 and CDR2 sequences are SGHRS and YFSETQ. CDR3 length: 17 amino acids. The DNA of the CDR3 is TGCGCCAGCAGCTCGACCCCGACTAGCGGGGTGACCAATGAGCAGTTCTTC. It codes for CASSSTPTSGVTNEQFF.

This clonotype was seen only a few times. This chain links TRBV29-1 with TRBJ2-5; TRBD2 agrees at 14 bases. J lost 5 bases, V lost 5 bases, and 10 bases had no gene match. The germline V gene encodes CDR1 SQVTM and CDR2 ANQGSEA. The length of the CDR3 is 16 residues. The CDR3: CSVRGLAGEPGETQYF. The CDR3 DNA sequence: TGCAGCGTTAGGGGACTAGCGGGAGAACCCGGGGAGACCCAGTACTTC.

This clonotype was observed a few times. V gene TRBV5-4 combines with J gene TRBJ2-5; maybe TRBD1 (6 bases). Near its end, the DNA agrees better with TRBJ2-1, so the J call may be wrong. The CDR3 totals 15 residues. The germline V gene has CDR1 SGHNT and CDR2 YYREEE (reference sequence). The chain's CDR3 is CASSSPGTPDNEQFF. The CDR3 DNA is TGTGCCAGCAGTTCCCCCGGGACACCAGACAATGAGCAGTTCTTC.

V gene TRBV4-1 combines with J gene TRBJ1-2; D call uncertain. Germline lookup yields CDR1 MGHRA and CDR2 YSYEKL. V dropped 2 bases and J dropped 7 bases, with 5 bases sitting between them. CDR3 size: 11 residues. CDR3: CASSQSFGYTF. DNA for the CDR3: TGCGCCAGCAGCCAATCTTTTGGCTACACCTTC.

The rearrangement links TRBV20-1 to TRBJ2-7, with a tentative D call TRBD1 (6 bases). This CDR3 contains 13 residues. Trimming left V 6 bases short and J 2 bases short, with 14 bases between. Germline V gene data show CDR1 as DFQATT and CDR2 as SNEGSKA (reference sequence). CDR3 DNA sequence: TGCAGTGCCGGGTGGGGGCCAACCTACGAGCAGTACTTC. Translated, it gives CSAGWGPTYEQYF.

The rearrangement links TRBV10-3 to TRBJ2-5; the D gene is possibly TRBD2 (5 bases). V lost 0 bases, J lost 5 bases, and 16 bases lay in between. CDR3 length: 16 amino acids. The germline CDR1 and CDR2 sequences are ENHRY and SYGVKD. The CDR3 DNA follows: TGTGCCATCAGTGAGTCGAAGTCTCTCGGAGGTGAGACCCAGTACTTC. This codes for CAISESKSLGGETQYF.

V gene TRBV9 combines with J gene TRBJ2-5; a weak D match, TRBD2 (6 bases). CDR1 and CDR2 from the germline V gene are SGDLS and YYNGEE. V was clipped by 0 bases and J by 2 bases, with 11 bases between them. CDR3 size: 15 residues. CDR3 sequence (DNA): TGTGCCAGCAGCGTAGTCGACGGGGGTCAAGAGACCCAGTACTTC. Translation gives CASSVVDGGQETQYF. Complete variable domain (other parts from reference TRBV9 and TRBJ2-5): DSGVTQTPKHLITATGQRVTLRCSPRSGDLSVYWYQQSLDQGLQFLIQYYNGEERAKGNILERFSAQQFPDLHSELNLSSLELGDSALYFCASSVVDGGQETQYFGPGTRLLVL.

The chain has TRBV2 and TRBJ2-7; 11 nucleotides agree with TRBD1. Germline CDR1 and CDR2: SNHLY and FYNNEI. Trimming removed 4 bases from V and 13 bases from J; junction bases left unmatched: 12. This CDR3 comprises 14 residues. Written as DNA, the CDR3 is TGTGCCAGCAGTGGCCCCGGACAGGGGGCCGTGATCTACTTC. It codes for CASSGPGQGAVIYF.